These 16 T cell receptor beta chains were sequenced from one sample in a study of T cell repertoires in cytomegalovirus infection. TCRdb re-derived calls from the reads in MiXCR, one entry per CDR3 protein. This sample yields some 900,000 distinct CDR3 sequences, of which 32% are seen a single time; around 11% belongs to the top ten. Antigens of these TCRs are unknown. The specimen was cultured CD8+ T cells from PBMCs, collected from culture after CMV antigen stimulation. These receptors all stem from a human donor in good health (CMV status not recorded). Some clones in this sample may be carry-over from other donors' samples.

This clonotype was recorded a few times. This chain uses TRBV7-6 with TRBJ1-6; weak D call: TRBD1 (5 bases). The V gene lost 1 base and the J gene lost 9 bases, with 13 bases spanning the gap. Germline values: CDR1 SGHVS, CDR2 FNYEAQ. This CDR3 region has 15 residues. The CDR3 spells CASSLDQGKVSPLHF. In DNA form, the CDR3 reads TGTGCCAGCAGCTTAGACCAGGGAAAGGTTTCACCCCTCCACTTT. The full variable domain, with the rest looked up from reference TRBV7-6 and TRBJ1-6, is GAGVSQSPRYKVTKRGQDVALRCDPISGHVSLYWYRQALGQGPEFLTYFNYEAQQDKSGLPNDRFSAERPEGSISTLTIQRTEQRDSAMYRCASSLDQGKVSPLHFGNGTRLTVT.

This clonotype came up a few times. The CDR3 reads CASTIEGGNTEAFF. The CDR3 nucleotides are TGCGCCAGCACTATCGAGGGGGGGAACACTGAAGCTTTCTTT. The J gene is TRBJ1-1, the V gene TRBV4-1; D is perhaps TRBD1 (6 bases). The CDR3 has 14 residues. CDR1 is MGHRA, CDR2 YSYEKL, per germline. V was pared by 7 bases and J by 1 base, with 13 bases between.

V is TRBV20-1 and J is TRBJ2-7; 7 bases are shared with TRBD1. Losses at the gene ends were 2 bases for V and 5 bases for J; bases not matched to a gene: 6. CDR3 length: 13 residues. CDR1 is DFQATT, CDR2 SNEGSKA, per germline (reference sequence). The CDR3 DNA is TGCAGTGCTAGACCGACAGGGTACGACGAGCAGTACTTC. Translating gives CSARPTGYDEQYF.

This clonotype has a count of ten or more. J is TRBJ2-1 and V is TRBV7-6; no firm D call. CDR3 length: 11 amino acids. Trimming took 2 bases from V and 10 from J, leaving 6 bases between them. Germline loops: CDR1 SGHVS, CDR2 FNYEAQ. The chain's CDR3 is CASSLQGEQFF. In DNA, the CDR3 is TGTGCCAGCAGCTTACAAGGGGAGCAGTTCTTC.

The rearrangement uses TRBV25-1 and TRBJ1-4; weak D call: TRBD1 (5 bases). This CDR3 has 16 residues. Germline assignment: CDR1 MGHDK and CDR2 SYGVNS. V dropped 5 bases and J dropped 3 bases, with 16 bases sitting between them. CDR3 sequence reads: CASSQTERTPNEKLFF. The CDR3 region has the DNA TGTGCCAGCAGTCAGACAGAGAGGACCCCTAATGAAAAACTGTTTTTT.

Remarks on this clonotype: A much larger clone differs by one base, so this may be a read error. The chain employs TRBV7-4 and TRBJ1-3; TRBD1 matches 7 bases. J was trimmed by 0 bases and V by 5 bases; bases with no gene match: 4. CDR3 size: 15 residues. Germline assignment: CDR1 SGHVT and CDR2 SQSDAQ. The CDR3 is CASSPDRYSGNTIYF. The CDR3 DNA sequence: TGTGCCAGCAGCCCGGACAGGTACTCTGGAAACACCATATATTTT. The full variable domain, its missing parts supplied by reference TRBV7-4 and TRBJ1-3, is GAGVSQSPRYKVAKRGRDVALRCDSISGHVTLYWYRQTLGQGSEVLTYSQSDAQRDKSGRPSGRFSAERPERSVSTLKIQRTEQGDSAVYLCASSPDRYSGNTIYFGEGSWLTVV.

This clonotype was detected a few times. The chain recombines TRBV4-3 with TRBJ1-1; D remains ambiguous. This CDR3 is 14 amino acids long. Germline CDR1 is LGHNA and CDR2 is YSLEER. Trimming pared 3 bases from V and 2 bases from J, leaving 10 bases between. The CDR3 DNA follows: TGCGCCAGCAGCCAGCGCCGGGTCAACACTGAAGCTTTCTTT. Translated: CASSQRRVNTEAFF.

V usage is TRBV14 and J usage is TRBJ2-5; TRBD2 might be the D (7 bases). CDR1 and CDR2 (germline): SGHDN, FVKESK. Deletions cut 1 base from V and 2 bases from J, with 11 bases between. There are 15 residues in the CDR3. The CDR3 is CASSQVRGGQETQYF. DNA of the CDR3: TGTGCCAGCAGCCAAGTAAGGGGGGGGCAAGAGACCCAGTACTTC.

This clonotype was seen a handful of times. This CDR3 is CASSFGQITGELFF. The CDR3 region has the DNA TGTGCCAGCAGTTTTGGACAGATCACCGGGGAGCTGTTTTTT. The rearrangement uses TRBV27 and TRBJ2-2, with D perhaps TRBD1 (6 bases). Per germline, CDR1 MNHEY and CDR2 SMNVEV (reference sequence). V gave up 3 bases and J gave up 4 bases, with 9 bases separating them. The CDR3 is 14 residues long.

A single count supports this clonotype. The gene calls are TRBV27 and TRBJ1-1, with D maybe TRBD1 (5 bases). The CDR3 has 14 residues. With 4 bases removed from V and 6 bases from J, the gap between germline ends came to 15 bases. CDR1 is MNHEY and CDR2 is SMNVEV in the germline V gene (reference sequence). CDR3 residues: CASSSRQKGSEAFF. CDR3 bases: TGTGCCAGCAGTTCCCGACAGAAGGGCTCTGAAGCTTTCTTT.

The chain has TRBV11-3 and TRBJ2-2; 7 nucleotides match TRBD1. The CDR3 loop spans 16 amino acids. Germline V gene sequence: CDR1 SGHNT, CDR2 YENEEA. After removal of 5 bases from V and 2 bases from J, the junction contained 8 bases not matched to a gene. This CDR3 reads CASSPPGGANTGELFF. CDR3 sequence (DNA): TGTGCCAGCAGCCCCCCAGGGGGAGCCAACACCGGGGAGCTGTTTTTT.

This rearrangement joins TRBV4-1 to TRBJ2-5, with D maybe TRBD1 (5 bases). The CDR3 covers 15 residues. Germline loops: CDR1 MGHRA, CDR2 YSYEKL. The germline V and J ends were trimmed by 4 bases and 5 bases, with 17 bases remaining between them. CDR3 nucleotides: TGCGCCAGCAGCCTAACTCAGGGCGTAACGGAGACCCAGTACTTC. This sequence encodes CASSLTQGVTETQYF.

This chain joins TRBV12-3 or TRBV12-4 and TRBJ2-3, with D perhaps matching TRBD1 (6 bases). V was pared by 5 bases and J by 5 bases, with 14 bases between. The CDR3 covers 14 residues. The CDR3, as DNA: TGTGCCAGCAGTCGCAGGGGATTAATAGATACGCAGTATTTT. Its protein is CASSRRGLIDTQYF.

The CDR3 loop is CASSTGQIMNTEAFF. The CDR3 DNA sequence: TGTGCCAGTAGTACCGGACAGATCATGAACACTGAAGCTTTCTTT. The chain employs TRBV19 and TRBJ1-1; possible D gene TRBD1, 6 bases. CDR1 is LNHDA, CDR2 SQIVND, per germline (reference sequence). Trimming pared 4 bases from V and 0 bases from J, leaving 12 bases between. This CDR3 is 15 amino acids long.

This clonotype was seen a few times. The chain links TRBV6-5 to TRBJ2-1, with no clear D. V shed 1 base and J shed 6 bases, with 1 base lying between them. CDR1 MNHEY and CDR2 SVGAGI come from the germline V gene. The CDR3 has 11 residues. CDR3 DNA sequence: TGTGCCAGCAGTTACTTCAATGAGCAGTTCTTC. It translates to CASSYFNEQFF.

This clonotype was detected only a few times. The chain joins TRBV5-1 to TRBJ2-1, with 8 positions matching TRBD1. Per the germline V gene, CDR1 is SGHRS and CDR2 is YFSETQ. The CDR3 has 16 residues. The ends lost 4 bases at V and 7 bases at J; junction bases unmatched: 13. The DNA for the CDR3 is TGCGCCAGCAGCCAAGGACAGGGAATAGCTGGGAATGAGCAGTTCTTC. It translates to CASSQGQGIAGNEQFF.